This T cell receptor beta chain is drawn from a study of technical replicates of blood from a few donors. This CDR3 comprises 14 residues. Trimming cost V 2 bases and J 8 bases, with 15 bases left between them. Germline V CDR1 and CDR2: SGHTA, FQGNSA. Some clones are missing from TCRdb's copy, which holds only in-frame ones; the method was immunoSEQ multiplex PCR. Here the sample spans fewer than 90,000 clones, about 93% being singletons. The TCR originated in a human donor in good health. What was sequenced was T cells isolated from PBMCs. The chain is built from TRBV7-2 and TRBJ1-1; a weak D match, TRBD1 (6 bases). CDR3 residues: CASSLQLDSQEAFF. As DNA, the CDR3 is TGTGCCAGCAGCTTACAATTGGACAGTCAAGAAGCTTTCTTT.